This TCR beta chain derives from a study of shared T cell receptors in the human thymus. Libraries were prepared by immunoSEQ multiplex PCR; TCRdb keeps only in-frame clonotypes and omits some of them. The table includes about 500,000 clones, approximately 78% detected once. V gave up 0 bases and J gave up 8 bases, with 18 bases separating them. The length of the CDR3 is 16 residues. The germline CDR1 and CDR2 sequences are KGHSH and LQKENI. These data were also reused for a study on human thymus T cells. That work contributes: Thymic resections from corrective heart surgery supplied the tissue. Usage of V and J genes appeared biased in thymic and blood repertoires. Unrelated people showed highly overlapping thymic repertoires, related research reported.

The rearrangement uses TRBV18 and TRBJ2-3, with a possible D match to TRBD1 (6 bases). The sequence derives from a boy less than two years old with a congenital heart defect. Sequenced sample: thymocytes. The DNA for the CDR3 is TGTGCCAGCTCACCACCCAGGGGACGAGGGTCGGCTACGCAGTATTTT. Translation: CASSPPRGRGSATQYF.